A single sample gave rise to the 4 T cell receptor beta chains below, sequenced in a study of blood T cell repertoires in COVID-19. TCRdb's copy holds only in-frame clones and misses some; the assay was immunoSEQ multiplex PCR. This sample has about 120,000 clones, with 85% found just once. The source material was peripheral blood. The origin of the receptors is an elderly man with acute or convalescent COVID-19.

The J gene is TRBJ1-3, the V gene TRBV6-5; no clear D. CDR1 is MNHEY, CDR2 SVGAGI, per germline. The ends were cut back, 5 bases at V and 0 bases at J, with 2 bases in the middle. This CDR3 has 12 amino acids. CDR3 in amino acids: CASSLSGNTIYF. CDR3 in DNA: TGTGCCAGCAGTCTCTCTGGAAACACCATATATTTT.

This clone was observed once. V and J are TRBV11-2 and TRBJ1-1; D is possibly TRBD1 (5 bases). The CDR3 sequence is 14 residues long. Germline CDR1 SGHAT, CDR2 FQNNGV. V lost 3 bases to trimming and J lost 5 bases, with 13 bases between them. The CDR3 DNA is TGTGCCAGCAGCTTCCCGGGCGGGGGAACTGAAGCTTTCTTT. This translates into CASSFPGGGTEAFF.

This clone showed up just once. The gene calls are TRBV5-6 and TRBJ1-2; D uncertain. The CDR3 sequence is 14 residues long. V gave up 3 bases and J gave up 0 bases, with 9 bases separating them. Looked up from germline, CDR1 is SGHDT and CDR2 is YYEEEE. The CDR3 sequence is CASSSGGPNYGYTF. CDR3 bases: TGTGCCAGCAGCTCCGGTGGGCCTAACTATGGCTACACCTTC.

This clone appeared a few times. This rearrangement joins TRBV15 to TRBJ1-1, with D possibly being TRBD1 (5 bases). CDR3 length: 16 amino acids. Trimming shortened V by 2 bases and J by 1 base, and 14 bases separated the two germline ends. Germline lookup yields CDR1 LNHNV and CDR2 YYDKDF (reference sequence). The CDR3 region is CATSRRGLGQNTEAFF. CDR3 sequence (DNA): TGTGCCACCAGCAGACGAGGTCTTGGACAGAACACTGAAGCTTTCTTT.